This T cell receptor (beta chain) is drawn from a study of PD-1 blockade in classical Hodgkin lymphoma. General study findings and limits: CD4+ TCR diversity, unlike CD8+, rose significantly by C4D1. The causes of the repertoire differences, possibly disease activity or prior therapy, remain undefined. Exclusion covered patients beginning nivolumab under 1 year post-ASCT. Patients with a complete response exhibited baseline diversity comparable to newly diagnosed patients.

With respect to this clone: Antigen specificity is unknown.

This CDR3 has 13 amino acids. Trimming removed 6 bases from V and 8 bases from J, with 15 bases in between. Germline V gene data show CDR1 as SGHDT and CDR2 as YYEEEE. Every patient relapsed after autologous stem cell transplantation, and brentuximab vedotin exposure varied. Using immunoSEQ multiplex PCR, the repertoire was profiled, and TCRdb retains in-frame clones only, with some absent. The profile shows 75,000 to 100,000 clones, 75% to 85% of them singletons. This clonotype originated in a human donor with classical Hodgkin lymphoma. The source material was peripheral blood mononuclear cells (PBMCs), sampled before the second cycle of nivolumab. V gene TRBV5-6 combines with J gene TRBJ2-4; D call uncertain. CDR3 nucleotide sequence: TGTGCCAGCACCCTTAAAGCCGCGGACATTCAGTACTTC. Translated: CASTLKAADIQYF. Full variable domain (remainder filled in from reference TRBV5-6 and TRBJ2-4): DAGVTQSPTHLIKTRGQQVTLRCSPKSGHDTVSWYQQALGQGPQFIFQYYEEEERQRGNFPDRFSGHQFPNYSSELNVNALLLGDSALYLCASTLKAADIQYFGAGTRLSVL.